This T cell receptor beta chain was documented in a study of cytomegalovirus exposure and HLA in healthy donors. Study observations and caveats: About 87% or about 30% of the time was how often most TCR beta V segments were productive, according to an earlier analysis. In a later analysis, common viral pathogens appeared linked to several of the most significant clusters.

Trimming took 6 bases from V and 4 from J; bases not matched to a gene: 7. Germline V gene data show CDR1 as SQVTM and CDR2 as ANQGSEA. There are 13 residues in the CDR3. In the PCR, 60 Vbeta and 13 Jbeta primers were used. Data came from immunoSEQ multiplex PCR; TCRdb stores just in-frame clones and leaves some out. Among about 82,000 clones listed, roughly 61% were seen once. A note on this clone: Its antigen is unknown.

Sequencing used PBMCs. The chain carries TRBV29-1 and TRBJ1-1, with 8 nucleotides matching TRBD1. The sequence was obtained from a woman between 40 and 50 years old in good health and CMV-seropositive. Here the CDR3 reads CSVERTGGTEAFF. CDR3 bases: TGCAGCGTAGAGAGAACAGGGGGCACTGAAGCTTTCTTT.